The T cell receptor (beta chain) under discussion was sequenced for a study of shared clonotypes between healthy human individuals. Only in-frame clones appear in the TCRdb table, and some are missing; sequencing was by immunoSEQ multiplex PCR. Among around 700,000 clones, more than 70% were seen once, and the ten largest hold around 1.8%. Germline lookup yields CDR1 DFQATT and CDR2 SNEGSKA (reference sequence). This CDR3 has 11 residues. The V and J ends lost 2 bases and 3 bases respectively, with 5 bases between them. This clonotype was sampled from a woman aged 25 to 39 in good health. The chain joins TRBV20-1 to TRBJ2-7; D remains ambiguous. The sequenced sample consisted of memory CD4+ T cells sorted from blood. This sample's subset: CD45RA-negative fraction. This chain's CDR3 is CSARYGYEQYF. The CDR3 nucleotides are TGCAGTGCTAGATACGGCTACGAGCAGTACTTC.